This T cell receptor (beta chain) was retrieved from a study of beta chain features in type 1 diabetes. V was pared by 1 base and J by 1 base, with 0 bases of the junction left unmatched. This CDR3 is 13 amino acids long. Germline V gene lookup returns CDR1 GTSNPN and CDR2 SVGIG (reference sequence). Isolated RNA was reverse transcribed in full, so expressed TCRB transcripts were sequenced. Libraries were prepared by immunoSEQ multiplex PCR; TCRdb keeps only in-frame clonotypes and omits some of them. The repertoire holds 640,000 or so clones, around 15% seen once, with roughly 0.022% in the top ten. This clone came up a few times. Antigen unknown. Other nucleotide sequences in the sample specify the same CDR3. Study-level findings and limits: Shortening of TCRB CDR3s, moderate but significant, appeared in all four CD4+ subsets of Type 1 diabetes patients. Fewer insertions but more deletions were seen at VDJ junctions in type 1 diabetes patients. Sequencing used cDNA, and cells with high TCR expression could therefore be over-represented.

The receptor was derived from a man between 18 and 29 years old with type 1 diabetes. Sequencing was carried out using naive CD4+ T cells from blood. This chain connects TRBV30 to TRBJ1-1; 7 bases line up with TRBD1. For the CDR3, the DNA is TGTGCCTGGAGTGGACAGGGGAACACTGAAGCTTTCTTT. It is translated as CAWSGQGNTEAFF. Full variable domain (outside the CDR3, taken from reference TRBV30 and TRBJ1-1): SQTIHQWPATLVQPVGSPLSLECTVEGTSNPNLYWYRQAAGRGLQLLFYSVGIGQISSEVPQNLSASRPQDRQFILSSKKLLLSDSGFYLCAWSGQGNTEAFFGQGTRLTVV.